The 20 T cell receptor beta chains presented below share a single source sample, sequenced in a study of patients and donors after allogeneic stem cell transplantation. TCRdb reprocessed the RT-PCR reads via MiXCR and lists one record per CDR3 protein. Of fewer than 25,000 distinct CDR3 sequences detected, less than 45% appear once; the ten largest clones hold just under 80%. The sample taken for sequencing was blood, either unsorted or a sorted T cell fraction (not recorded which). Receptor source: a human donor who was either an allogeneic HSCT recipient or a stem cell or donor lymphocyte infusion donor (not recorded which). It is not recorded whose cells these are; they may come from a transplant donor.

This clonotype was recorded a few times. The chain links TRBV24-1 to TRBJ2-1, with D uncertain. The CDR3 totals 14 residues. The V gene's germline CDR1 is KGHDR and CDR2 SFDVKD. V lost 1 base and J lost 7, with 10 bases in between. CDR3 sequence: CATSDFRFTNEQFF. The CDR3, as DNA: TGTGCCACCAGTGATTTTAGGTTTACAAATGAGCAGTTCTTC.

This chain joins TRBV10-3 and TRBJ2-3; the D call may be TRBD1 or TRBD2 (5 bases each). The V end was cut by 10 bases, the J end by 0 bases, with 11 bases between. The CDR3 is made up of 13 amino acids. Germline assignment: CDR1 ENHRY and CDR2 SYGVKD. CDR3 nucleotides: TGTGCCACCCGGGACGGTAGCACAGATACGCAGTATTTT. Its protein product is CATRDGSTDTQYF.

V gene TRBV28 combines with J gene TRBJ2-5; 8 positions agree with TRBD2. The CDR3 has 14 residues. CDR1 is MDHEN, CDR2 SYDVKM, per germline. Trimming cost V 3 bases and J 5 bases; bases outside gene matches: 5. CDR3 in DNA: TGTGCCAGCAGTTTGAGCGGGGGTTGGGAGACCCAGTACTTC. Protein sequence: CASSLSGGWETQYF.

V and J are TRBV7-9 and TRBJ1-2, with TRBD1 matching over 9 bases. V was pared by 5 bases and J by 2 bases, with 9 bases of the junction left unmatched. The CDR3 contains 16 residues. Germline V lookup: CDR1 SEHNR, CDR2 FQNEAQ (reference sequence). DNA for the CDR3: TGTGCCAGCAGCCTCGGGACAGGGAGAAGCAACTATGGCTACACCTTC. Encoded protein: CASSLGTGRSNYGYTF.

In this sample, this clonotype turned up a few times. This chain links TRBV19 with TRBJ1-2; D not certain. The V gene lost 3 bases and the J gene lost 4 bases, with 12 bases spanning the gap. The CDR3 length is 14 residues. Germline V gene data show CDR1 as LNHDA and CDR2 as SQIVND (reference sequence). CDR3 loop: CASSINSGVYGYTF. CDR3 sequence (DNA): TGTGCCAGTAGTATCAATTCGGGAGTCTATGGCTACACCTTC. Using reference TRBV19 and TRBJ1-2 for the parts outside the CDR3, the full variable domain is DGGITQSPKYLFRKEGQNVTLSCEQNLNHDAMYWYRQDPGQGLRLIYYSQIVNDFQKGDIAEGYSVSREKKESFPLTVTSAQKNPTAFYLCASSINSGVYGYTFGSGTRLTVV.

There are a few counts of this clonotype. The rearrangement joins TRBV5-5 to TRBJ1-4, with D perhaps matching TRBD1 (6 bases). Germline V CDR1 and CDR2: SGHKS, YYEKEE (reference sequence). This CDR3 contains 15 residues. V was cut by 0 bases and J by 4 bases, with 10 bases left in between. CDR3 loop: CASSLVDSYNEKLFF. CDR3 bases: TGTGCCAGCAGCTTGGTGGACAGCTATAATGAAAAACTGTTTTTT.

This chain uses TRBV5-1 with TRBJ1-4; 10 bases agree with TRBD1. V lost 4 bases, J lost 4 bases, and 4 bases stayed unmatched. CDR1 SGHRS and CDR2 YFSETQ come from the germline V gene. This CDR3 is built from 15 residues. This chain's CDR3 is CASSNRTGGNEKLFF. The CDR3 bases are TGCGCCAGCAGCAATCGGACAGGGGGTAATGAAAAACTGTTTTTT.

This chain links TRBV15 with TRBJ1-1, with D tentatively TRBD1 (5 bases). Germline V CDR1 and CDR2: LNHNV, YYDKDF (reference sequence). The V end was cut by 3 bases, the J end by 0 bases, with 8 bases between. There are 14 residues in the CDR3. In DNA, the CDR3 is TGTGCCACCAGCAGTCGGGGGGTGAACACTGAAGCTTTCTTT. Translation gives CATSSRGVNTEAFF.

This chain uses TRBV18 with TRBJ2-3, with 10 bases identical to TRBD1. The CDR3 length is 15 residues. The trim removed 2 bases at V and 3 bases at J, leaving 2 bases unmatched. The V gene's germline CDR1 is KGHSH and CDR2 LQKENI. CDR3 sequence: CASSPRGQGTDTQYF. The CDR3 bases are TGTGCCAGCTCACCAAGGGGACAGGGGACAGATACGCAGTATTTT.

This clonotype was detected only a few times. The chain links TRBV18 to TRBJ2-3; 9 nucleotides match TRBD1. The V gene end was trimmed by 0 bases and the J gene end by 1 base; junction bases not matched to a gene: 5. Germline V gene data show CDR1 as KGHSH and CDR2 as LQKENI. The CDR3 sequence is 17 residues long. The DNA of the CDR3 is TGTGCCAGCTCACCACCGGGACAGGGCTCCCGCACAGATACGCAGTATTTT. Amino acid sequence: CASSPPGQGSRTDTQYF.

This chain links TRBV10-3 with TRBJ2-7; D remains unclear. From germline, CDR1 is ENHRY and CDR2 SYGVKD. Between the trimmed V and J ends, which lost 2 bases and 2 bases, there was a span of 7 bases. The CDR3 runs 13 residues. The CDR3 region has the DNA TGTGCCATCAGTGAGAGGTGGGCCTACGAGCAGTACTTC. This translates into CAISERWAYEQYF.

The rearrangement uses TRBV12-3 or TRBV12-4 and TRBJ2-1; D might be TRBD1 or TRBD2, each matching 5 bases. The CDR3 is 16 amino acids. V shed 3 bases and J shed 4 bases, with 16 bases lying between them. CDR3 in amino acids: CASSFWGSSSYNEQFF. CDR3 coding DNA: TGTGCCAGCAGTTTTTGGGGGTCCTCTAGTTACAATGAGCAGTTCTTC.

This sequence joins TRBV20-1 and TRBJ2-3; TRBD2 matches at 14 bases. The germline CDR1 and CDR2 sequences are DFQATT and SNEGSKA (reference sequence). The CDR3 totals 16 residues. After removal of 0 bases from V and 5 bases from J, the junction contained 4 bases not matched to a gene. CDR3 in amino acids: CSARDTTSGGVDTQYF. For the CDR3, the DNA is TGCAGTGCTAGAGATACGACTAGCGGGGGGGTAGATACGCAGTATTTT.

The sample holds a few counts of this clonotype. This chain uses TRBV12-3 or TRBV12-4 with TRBJ1-1; D call uncertain. V was pared by 0 bases and J by 4 bases, with 15 bases between. The CDR3 spans 16 residues. CDR3 DNA: TGTGCCAGCAGTTTAGCGTTGGGCACCTACCTCACTGAAGCTTTCTTT. Residues: CASSLALGTYLTEAFF.

The rearrangement uses TRBV3-1 and TRBJ1-1; D remains ambiguous. V was clipped by 11 bases and J by 4 bases, with 14 bases between them. Germline V gene sequence: CDR1 LGHDT, CDR2 YNNKEL (reference sequence). The CDR3 extends over 12 amino acids. The CDR3 DNA follows: TGTGCCGCAGCAGCGTTGGGCACTGAAGCTTTCTTT. This encodes CAAAALGTEAFF. Looking up the rest from reference TRBV3-1 and TRBJ1-1 gives the full variable domain: DTAVSQTPKYLVTQMGNDKSIKCEQNLGHDTMYWYKQDSKKFLKIMFSYNNKELIINETVPNRFSPKSPDKAHLNLHINSLELGDSAVYFCAAAALGTEAFFGQGTRLTVV.

The rearrangement uses TRBV19 and TRBJ1-4, with 12 nucleotides matching TRBD1. This CDR3 is built from 15 residues. Germline CDR1 is LNHDA and CDR2 is SQIVND (reference sequence). With V trimmed by 4 bases and J by 7 bases, 4 bases remained unmatched. This CDR3 reads CASSKGTGGFEKLFF. CDR3 nucleotides: TGTGCCAGTAGTAAAGGGACAGGGGGCTTTGAAAAACTGTTTTTT. The complete variable domain, with remaining parts taken from reference TRBV19 and TRBJ1-4, reads DGGITQSPKYLFRKEGQNVTLSCEQNLNHDAMYWYRQDPGQGLRLIYYSQIVNDFQKGDIAEGYSVSREKKESFPLTVTSAQKNPTAFYLCASSKGTGGFEKLFFGSGTQLSVL.

The rearrangement joins TRBV4-1 to TRBJ1-2, with D unclear. Trimming removed 1 base at V and 4 bases at J, with 7 bases between. The CDR3 runs 13 residues. Germline V gene data show CDR1 as MGHRA and CDR2 as YSYEKL. The CDR3 reads CASSQGTIYGYTF. CDR3 nucleotides: TGCGCCAGCAGCCAAGGTACAATCTATGGCTACACCTTC.

This chain uses TRBV5-1 with TRBJ1-2; D not certain. Trimming pared 5 bases from V and 3 bases from J, leaving 11 bases between. Germline loops: CDR1 SGHRS, CDR2 YFSETQ. The CDR3 is 13 amino acids. The CDR3 spells CASRAGSDYGYTF. DNA of the CDR3: TGCGCCAGCAGAGCAGGAAGCGACTATGGCTACACCTTC.

This sequence joins TRBV6-5 and TRBJ1-2; 7 bases agree with TRBD1. The CDR3 contains 14 residues. Germline lookup yields CDR1 MNHEY and CDR2 SVGAGI. Germline trimming cut 5 bases from V and 0 bases from J; bases unmatched to any gene: 3. CDR3 region: CASSRTGANYGYTF. CDR3 coding DNA: TGTGCCAGCAGTCGGACAGGCGCTAACTATGGCTACACCTTC.

The chain recombines TRBV15 with TRBJ2-2; a weak D match, TRBD1 (5 bases). V was cut by 1 base and J by 6 bases, with 15 bases left in between. The germline V gene has CDR1 LNHNV and CDR2 YYDKDF (reference sequence). The CDR3 covers 16 residues. In DNA form, the CDR3 reads TGTGCCACCAGCAGAGCCAAATATTTCAGGGCCGGGGAGCTGTTTTTT. Its translation: CATSRAKYFRAGELFF.